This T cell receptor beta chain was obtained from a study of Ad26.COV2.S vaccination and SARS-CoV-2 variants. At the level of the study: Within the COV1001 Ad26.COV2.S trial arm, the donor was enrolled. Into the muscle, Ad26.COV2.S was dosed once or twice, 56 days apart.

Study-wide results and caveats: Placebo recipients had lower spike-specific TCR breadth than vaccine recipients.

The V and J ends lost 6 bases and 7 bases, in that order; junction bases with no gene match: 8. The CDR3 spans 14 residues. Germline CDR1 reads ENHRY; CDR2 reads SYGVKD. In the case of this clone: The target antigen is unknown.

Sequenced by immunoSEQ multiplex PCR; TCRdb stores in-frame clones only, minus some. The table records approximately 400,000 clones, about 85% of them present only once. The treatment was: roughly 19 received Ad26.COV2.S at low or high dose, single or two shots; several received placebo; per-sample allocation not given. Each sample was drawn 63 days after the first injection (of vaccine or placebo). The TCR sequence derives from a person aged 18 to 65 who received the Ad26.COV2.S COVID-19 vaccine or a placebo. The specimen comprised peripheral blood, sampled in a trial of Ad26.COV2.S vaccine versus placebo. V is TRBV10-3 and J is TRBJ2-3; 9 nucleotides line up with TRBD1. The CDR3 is CAIRGDRDLHTQYF. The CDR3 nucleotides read TGTGCCATCAGGGGGGACAGGGACCTCCATACGCAGTATTTT.